Sequencing of this TCR beta chain was carried out in a study of blood T cell repertoires in COVID-19. Study-wide background: Samples of COVID-19 (acute and convalescent) were obtained from the United States, Italy and Spain.

The table came from immunoSEQ multiplex PCR; TCRdb's copy has only in-frame clones and leaves some out. The sample has tens of thousands of clones, around 79% seen once. This CDR3 is built from 14 residues. The junction had 5 bases not matched to a gene; V was cut back by 5 bases and J by 6 bases. Germline values: CDR1 SGDLS, CDR2 YYNGEE. This chain uses TRBV9 with TRBJ1-6; TRBD1 matches at 7 bases. This sequence originates from a woman in her 70s with acute or convalescent COVID-19. The material sequenced was peripheral blood. CDR3 protein: CASRLGDSNSPLHF. CDR3 nucleotides: TGTGCCAGCAGACTAGGGGACAGTAATTCACCCCTCCACTTT.